These 23 T cell receptor beta chains share one sample of origin, sequenced in a study of T cell changes during pregnancy in multiple sclerosis. Generated by immunoSEQ multiplex PCR, the TCRdb table keeps only in-frame clones and is missing some. The repertoire consists of about 51,000 clones, with roughly 92% occurring once and the leading ten covering 0.5% to 0.7%. The sequencing used CD4+ T cells from peripheral blood mononuclear cells, collected in the second trimester of pregnancy. The receptors come from a female donor with multiple sclerosis, enrolled in a pregnancy study.

V gene TRBV5-4 combines with J gene TRBJ1-3, with a tentative D call TRBD1 (5 bases). The CDR3 spans 15 residues. CDR1 and CDR2 from the germline V gene are SGHNT and YYREEE (reference sequence). V shed 9 bases and J shed 0 bases, with 16 bases lying between them. The CDR3 sequence is CAISEGLYSGNTIYF. The CDR3 region has the DNA TGTGCCATCTCGGAGGGACTCTACTCTGGAAACACCATATATTTT.

This clone was counted between two and nine times. This sequence joins TRBV5-6 and TRBJ1-2; the D gene is possibly TRBD1 (5 bases). Between the trimmed V and J ends, which lost 0 bases and 7 bases, there was a span of 13 bases. Germline lookup yields CDR1 SGHDT and CDR2 YYEEEE. The CDR3 runs 14 residues. CDR3 nucleotides: TGTGCCAGCAGCTTGGTAGGGGTTGGTGGTGGCTACACCTTC. As protein: CASSLVGVGGGYTF.

The chain couples TRBV6-1 to TRBJ1-2; perhaps TRBD1 as D (6 bases). V was pared by 2 bases and J by 1 base, with 14 bases between. Germline V lookup: CDR1 MNHNS, CDR2 SASEGT. The CDR3 is 16 amino acids. The CDR3 DNA reads TGTGCCAGCAGTGAAACTGGGGCAGGGGATAACTATGGCTACACCTTC. Encoded protein: CASSETGAGDNYGYTF.

The gene calls are TRBV9 and TRBJ1-6; weak D call: TRBD1 (6 bases). Trimming shortened V by 0 bases and J by 6 bases, and 10 bases separated the two germline ends. This CDR3 spans 15 amino acids. Germline lookup yields CDR1 SGDLS and CDR2 YYNGEE. The CDR3 region has the DNA TGTGCCAGCAGCGTAGGGACAGCTAGTAATTCACCCCTCCACTTT. Encoded protein: CASSVGTASNSPLHF.

The chain recombines TRBV6-1 with TRBJ1-1; D is possibly TRBD1 (6 bases). The V gene lost 3 bases and the J gene lost 4 bases, with 9 bases spanning the gap. Germline V lookup: CDR1 MNHNS, CDR2 SASEGT. CDR3 length: 13 residues. The CDR3 nucleotides are TGTGCCAGCAGTGAGGGGGCGGCCACTGAAGCTTTCTTT. It encodes CASSEGAATEAFF.

The gene calls are TRBV29-1 and TRBJ2-3; 8 nucleotides line up with TRBD2. CDR3 length equals 16 residues. V lost 5 bases to trimming and J lost 1 base; unmatched junction nucleotides: 11. Germline CDR1 reads SQVTM; CDR2 reads ANQGSEA. CDR3 sequence: CSVLPRGGRGTDTQYF. The CDR3 DNA follows: TGCAGCGTTTTACCCCGGGGGGGGCGAGGCACAGATACGCAGTATTTT.

With respect to this clone: Compared with germline, one end of the junction differs, possibly owing to a read error. The V gene is TRBV7-2, the J gene TRBJ1-5; 11 bases agree with TRBD1. The V gene's germline CDR1 is SGHTA and CDR2 FQGNSA. This CDR3 spans 18 amino acids. The CDR3 DNA sequence: TGTGCCAGCAGTTTAGGGGTTAGGACAGGGGGCGGCAATCAGCCCCAGCATTTT. Amino acids: CASSLGVRTGGGNQPQHF.

About this clone: Relative to the germline gene, one junction end is altered; a read error may explain this. The V call is TRBV10-3, the J call TRBJ1-1, with 9 bases that match TRBD1. The CDR3 is 15 amino acids. Germline values: CDR1 ENHRY, CDR2 SYGVKD. The DNA for the CDR3 is TGTGCCATCGGAGGGGGGACAGGGTTGAACGCTGAAGCTTTCTTT. It specifies CAIGGGTGLNAEAFF.

The V and J genes are TRBV5-1 and TRBJ2-5; 7 bases align to TRBD1. There are 15 residues in the CDR3. CDR1 and CDR2 from the germline V gene are SGHRS and YFSETQ. The V and J ends lost 0 bases and 1 base, in that order; junction bases with no gene match: 3. The chain's CDR3 is CASSLATGIQETQYF. CDR3 nucleotide sequence: TGCGCCAGCAGCTTGGCGACAGGGATCCAAGAGACCCAGTACTTC.

The chain joins TRBV27 to TRBJ2-7; TRBD2 matches at 9 bases. Germline CDR1 MNHEY, CDR2 SMNVEV (reference sequence). This CDR3 region has 15 residues. With V trimmed by 2 bases and J by 2 bases, 4 bases remained unmatched. The CDR3 DNA sequence: TGTGCCAGCAGTTTAATTGCTAGCGGGGCCTACGAGCAGTACTTC. This codes for CASSLIASGAYEQYF.

The chain couples TRBV10-3 to TRBJ1-3; D is unresolved. CDR1 ENHRY and CDR2 SYGVKD come from the germline V gene. The V end was cut by 6 bases, the J end by 0 bases, with 9 bases between. The CDR3 loop spans 14 amino acids. CDR3 sequence: CAISERSSGNTIYF. The CDR3 DNA sequence: TGTGCCATCAGCGAGAGGAGCTCTGGAAACACCATATATTTT.

V gene TRBV2 combines with J gene TRBJ1-5; D unclear. The CDR3 loop spans 15 amino acids. Germline loops: CDR1 SNHLY, CDR2 FYNNEI. Deletions cut 4 bases from V and 2 bases from J, with 12 bases between. This CDR3 reads CASSAYDTRNQPQHF. The CDR3 bases are TGTGCCAGCAGTGCGTACGACACGCGCAATCAGCCCCAGCATTTT.

The chain links TRBV7-3 to TRBJ2-3, with 14 nucleotides matching TRBD2. Germline CDR1 SGHTA, CDR2 FQGTGA. This CDR3 comprises 19 residues. Germline trimming cut 5 bases from V and 5 bases from J; bases unmatched to any gene: 15. CDR3 region: CASSRRLAGGPWVGDTQYF. CDR3 sequence (DNA): TGTGCCAGCAGCCGAAGACTAGCGGGGGGGCCATGGGTTGGAGATACGCAGTATTTT.

The chain links TRBV14 to TRBJ2-3; 9 bases map to TRBD2. Germline values: CDR1 SGHDN, CDR2 FVKESK. The junction had 8 bases not matched to a gene; V was cut back by 0 bases and J by 4 bases. CDR3 length equals 17 residues. CDR3 DNA: TGTGCCAGCAGCCAAGATCGTCTAGCGGGGTGGCCAGATACGCAGTATTTT. This gives the protein CASSQDRLAGWPDTQYF.

This rearrangement joins TRBV10-3 to TRBJ2-1, with D uncertain. In germline, CDR1 is ENHRY, CDR2 SYGVKD. There are 14 residues in the CDR3. V lost 2 bases to trimming and J lost 9 bases, with 14 bases between them. The CDR3 DNA follows: TGTGCCATCAGTGAGGAGACACTCTTGGGTGAGCAGTTCTTC. Amino acids: CAISEETLLGEQFF.

V usage is TRBV10-1 and J usage is TRBJ2-2; the D is unclear. Germline V CDR1 and CDR2: WNHNN, SYGVQD (reference sequence). V shed 8 bases and J shed 0 bases, with 25 bases lying between them. The CDR3 loop spans 19 amino acids. CDR3 in amino acids: CASSILRVYTASNTGELFF. The CDR3 DNA reads as TGCGCCAGCTCAATTCTTCGGGTCTATACCGCTTCGAACACCGGGGAGCTGTTTTTT.

The genes are TRBV7-2 and TRBJ2-5, with D tentatively TRBD2 (6 bases). Trimming cost V 3 bases and J 4 bases, with 18 bases left between them. The germline V gene has CDR1 SGHTA and CDR2 FQGNSA. The CDR3 runs to 16 residues. Here the CDR3 DNA reads TGTGCCAGCAGCTTCTCGAGGCAGGGAGGCCGAGAGACCCAGTACTTC. It translates to CASSFSRQGGRETQYF.

The V gene is TRBV19, the J gene TRBJ1-1; tentatively, D is TRBD1 (5 bases). CDR1 LNHDA and CDR2 SQIVND come from the germline V gene (reference sequence). V dropped 0 bases and J dropped 5 bases, with 13 bases sitting between them. This CDR3 spans 15 amino acids. CDR3 residues: CASSIDRAGRTEAFF. The CDR3 DNA reads TGTGCCAGTAGTATAGATAGGGCAGGGCGGACTGAAGCTTTCTTT.

This clone has only one observation. The CDR3 loop is CATSRDGGAWNEQFF. CDR3 nucleotides: TGTGCCACCAGCAGAGACGGGGGGGCCTGGAATGAGCAGTTCTTC. The V call is TRBV15, the J call TRBJ2-1, with 8 bases that match TRBD2. CDR1 and CDR2 from the germline V gene are LNHNV and YYDKDF (reference sequence). The CDR3 is 15 amino acids. Trimming cost V 0 bases and J 7 bases; bases outside gene matches: 5.

This clone has a single count. The CDR3 DNA reads as TGTGCCAGCAGAGAAAGGACTGGAGGCAATCAGCCCCAGCATTTT. Its translation: CASRERTGGNQPQHF. This chain joins TRBV2 and TRBJ1-5, with D unresolved. The CDR3 totals 15 residues. The germline V gene encodes CDR1 SNHLY and CDR2 FYNNEI. The V gene lost 6 bases and the J gene lost 2 bases, with 14 bases spanning the gap. Full variable domain (missing parts from reference TRBV2 and TRBJ1-5): EPEVTQTPSHQVTQMGQEVILRCVPISNHLYFYWYRQILGQKVEFLVSFYNNEISEKSEIFDDQFSVERPDGSNFTLKIRSTKLEDSAMYFCASRERTGGNQPQHFGDGTRLSIL.

The V gene is TRBV7-3, the J gene TRBJ2-5; no definite D call. The CDR3 has 13 amino acids. V shed 2 bases and J shed 1 base, with 5 bases lying between them. Germline assignment: CDR1 SGHTA and CDR2 FQGTGA. CDR3: CASSLVSQETQYF. The CDR3 DNA reads TGTGCCAGCAGCTTAGTTAGCCAAGAGACCCAGTACTTC.

The gene calls are TRBV29-1 and TRBJ2-6; unclear D gene. The CDR3 loop spans 12 amino acids. The V and J ends lost 7 bases and 4 bases respectively, with 8 bases between them. From germline, CDR1 is SQVTM and CDR2 ANQGSEA. CDR3 residues: CSADTGANVLTF. CDR3 nucleotides: TGCAGCGCCGACACCGGGGCCAACGTCCTGACTTTC.

The gene calls are TRBV9 and TRBJ2-7; no clear D. The germline V gene encodes CDR1 SGDLS and CDR2 YYNGEE. The ends were cut back, 0 bases at V and 0 bases at J, with 22 bases in the middle. This CDR3 is 19 amino acids long. CDR3 sequence: CASSVEPNFLGQVSYEQYF. The DNA of the CDR3 is TGTGCCAGCAGCGTAGAGCCAAACTTTTTGGGCCAAGTCTCCTACGAGCAGTACTTC.